This section outlines one T cell receptor (beta chain) sequence together with its context. The protocol was immunoSEQ multiplex PCR, while the TCRdb copy is restricted to in-frame clones and leaves out a portion. The repertoire consists of around 59,000 clones, with 70% to 90% occurring once and the leading ten covering about 12%. This record comes from a study of OX40 agonist ivuxolimab in advanced cancers. The sequence came from an adult with an advanced solid tumor such as melanoma, head and neck, liver or kidney cancer. The specimen comprised CD4+ or CD8+ T cells sorted from blood, sampled in a trial of the OX40 agonist ivuxolimab.

CDR3 sequence (DNA): TGTGCCAGCAGCCAAGACCCCCAGCGGACCAGCTCCTACAATGAGCAGTTCTTC. This sequence encodes CASSQDPQRTSSYNEQFF. V and J are TRBV4-2 and TRBJ2-1, with a possible D match to TRBD2 (5 bases). Germline-derived CDR1 and CDR2 are LGHNA and YNFKEQ. There are 18 residues in the CDR3. V was cut by 0 bases and J by 0 bases, with 15 bases left in between.